This T cell receptor (beta chain) was recorded in a study of control samples from healthy donors and cancer patients (dated by TCRdb to about 2020). The library was produced with the immunoSEQ multiplex PCR assay. This immuneACCESS table, as held by TCRdb, lists in-frame sequences with V and J called but not all clones. Of the missing ones, under half trace to an unresolved V gene in checked studies; the others have no known cause. This sample holds more than 20,000 clones; approximately 80% were observed only once. The top ten clones comprise roughly a quarter of the sample. Concerning this clone: Which antigen it targets is not known. No base quality information exists; no much larger clone differs at one position.

Relative to germline, V is missing 1 base and J is missing 9 bases, with 12 bases of the junction outside any gene match. CDR1 SGHTA and CDR2 FQGNSA are derived from the germline V gene. From its cysteine to its phenylalanine, the CDR3 spans 17 amino acids. Of all the DNA, just the CDR3 is kept, 51 bases in frame from base 1. The chain is made from TRBV7-2 and TRBJ2-1; TRBD2 aligns with 10 central bases. The clonotype originates from a man in his sixties with head and neck cancer. Sequenced input: PBMCs. The sequence in DNA is TGTGCCAGCAGCTTAGGTCCTAGCGGGAGCGGGGTCAGTGAGCAGTTCTTC. This gives the protein CASSLGPSGSGVSEQFF.